These 13 T cell receptor beta chains originate from one sample sequenced in a study of cytomegalovirus exposure and HLA in healthy donors. Both 60 Vbeta primers and 13 Jbeta primers went into the PCR. The repertoire was sequenced with immunoSEQ multiplex PCR; TCRdb's copy has only in-frame clones and lacks some. The sample lists some 130,000 clones; more than 75% were seen once. Sequencing was done on a sample of PBMCs. These receptors all stem from a woman aged 25 to 39 in good health and CMV-seronegative.

To note about this clone: This same CDR3 is encoded by further DNA sequences in the sample. This chain joins TRBV5-1 and TRBJ2-3; D is possibly TRBD2 (6 bases). Trimming took off 0 bases at V and 0 bases at J, with 8 bases between the two ends. The V gene's germline CDR1 is SGHRS and CDR2 YFSETQ. The CDR3 runs 15 residues. The CDR3 bases are TGCGCCAGCAGCTTGGGGGGGACTAGCACAGATACGCAGTATTTT. This codes for CASSLGGTSTDTQYF.

The J gene is TRBJ1-2, the V gene TRBV5-4, with a possible D match to TRBD1 (5 bases). This CDR3 region has 15 residues. The V gene's germline CDR1 is SGHNT and CDR2 YYREEE (reference sequence). Trimming cost V 0 bases and J 8 bases, with 17 bases left between them. As DNA, the CDR3 is TGTGCCAGCAGCTTGGAGTTGTCAGGGCCGGAGGGCTACACCTTC. Protein sequence: CASSLELSGPEGYTF.

This clone was counted a single time. The DNA of the CDR3 is TGTGCCAGCAGTCCCAGGGAAGATAGGGGCTATGGCTACACCTTC. Translating it yields CASSPREDRGYGYTF. This chain uses TRBV27 with TRBJ1-2; D perhaps matches TRBD1 (5 bases). The CDR3 is made up of 15 amino acids. Between the trimmed V and J ends, which lost 5 bases and 4 bases, there was a span of 17 bases. Germline CDR1 and CDR2: MNHEY and SMNVEV (reference sequence).

The chain recombines TRBV7-9 with TRBJ2-7, with 8 positions matching TRBD2. Germline V lookup: CDR1 SEHNR, CDR2 FQNEAQ (reference sequence). CDR3 length equals 15 residues. V dropped 5 bases and J dropped 0; count of bases not matched to a gene: 6. CDR3 DNA sequence: TGTGCCAGCAGCCTCAGCGGGAGTAGCTCCTACGAGCAGTACTTC. It yields the protein CASSLSGSSSYEQYF. Together with reference TRBV7-9 and TRBJ2-7, the CDR3 gives the full variable domain: DTGVSQNPRHKITKRGQNVTFRCDPISEHNRLYWYRQTLGQGPEFLTYFQNEAQLEKSRLLSDRFSAERPKGSFSTLEIQRTEQGDSAMYLCASSLSGSSSYEQYFGPGTRLTVT.

This chain uses TRBV7-9 with TRBJ1-2; D remains unclear. The CDR3 covers 13 residues. V lost 1 base and J 9 bases, leaving 12 bases between the germline ends. Germline CDR1 reads SEHNR; CDR2 reads FQNEAQ (reference sequence). In DNA, the CDR3 is TGTGCCAGCAGCTTAGATGAGGGTGCGAGCTACACCTTC. Encoded protein: CASSLDEGASYTF.

The V gene is TRBV30, the J gene TRBJ1-5; D ambiguous. This CDR3 spans 14 amino acids. The V end lost 0 bases, the J end lost 3 bases, and 9 bases lay between the germline ends. Germline CDR1 is GTSNPN and CDR2 is SVGIG (reference sequence). CDR3: CAWSVSANNQPQHF. The CDR3 DNA reads TGTGCCTGGAGTGTAAGTGCGAACAATCAGCCCCAGCATTTT.

The V and J genes are TRBV4-1 and TRBJ2-7; the match to TRBD1 covers 11 bases. The CDR3 extends over 15 amino acids. Germline lookup yields CDR1 MGHRA and CDR2 YSYEKL. The junction had 5 bases not matched to a gene; V was cut back by 4 bases and J by 3 bases. CDR3 sequence (DNA): TGCGCCAGCAGCCCCGGACAGGGGGCCTTCTACGAGCAGTACTTC. Translating it yields CASSPGQGAFYEQYF.

The J gene is TRBJ2-7, the V gene TRBV14; D is perhaps TRBD2 (5 bases). The CDR3 contains 15 residues. V was pared by 0 bases and J by 3 bases, with 12 bases between. Germline V gives CDR1 SGHDN, CDR2 FVKESK. The CDR3, as DNA: TGTGCCAGCAGCCAAGAGTACGGGATATTCTACGAGCAGTACTTC. Translating it yields CASSQEYGIFYEQYF.

The chain links TRBV28 to TRBJ2-1, with TRBD2 matching over 15 bases. The CDR3 spans 16 residues. The V segment lost 6 bases and the J segment 8 bases; nucleotides outside the gene matches: 8. CDR1 and CDR2 (germline): MDHEN, SYDVKM. CDR3 DNA sequence: TGTGCCAGCAGCCTCTGGACTAGCGGGGGGGCGTATGAGCAGTTCTTC. Translation: CASSLWTSGGAYEQFF.

J is TRBJ2-7 and V is TRBV19, with TRBD1 matching 11 bases. The CDR3 has 15 amino acids. The junction had 1 base not matched to a gene; V was cut back by 3 bases and J by 0 bases. Germline V gene data show CDR1 as LNHDA and CDR2 as SQIVND (reference sequence). CDR3 amino acids: CASSMGQGVSYEQYF. The CDR3 coding sequence is TGTGCCAGTAGTATGGGACAGGGGGTCTCCTACGAGCAGTACTTC.

The genes are TRBV28 and TRBJ2-7; TRBD1 matches 10 bases. Per germline, CDR1 MDHEN and CDR2 SYDVKM. This CDR3 is built from 15 residues. Trimming removed 5 bases from V and 4 bases from J; junction bases left unmatched: 8. The CDR3 spells CASSQWGTGVYEQYF. DNA of the CDR3: TGTGCCAGCAGTCAGTGGGGGACAGGGGTGTACGAGCAGTACTTC.

This clone showed up many times. The genes are TRBV6-5 and TRBJ2-6; a weak D match, TRBD2 (6 bases). Trimming removed 7 bases from V and 0 bases from J, with 7 bases in between. Germline V lookup: CDR1 MNHEY, CDR2 SVGAGI. The CDR3 runs to 14 residues. CDR3 region: CASTRGSGANVLTF. The CDR3 DNA is TGTGCCAGCACGCGGGGCTCTGGGGCCAACGTCCTGACTTTC.

V and J are TRBV6-5 and TRBJ1-1, with D maybe TRBD1 (6 bases). This CDR3 is 14 amino acids long. Looked up from germline, CDR1 is MNHEY and CDR2 is SVGAGI. The V end was cut by 7 bases, the J end by 5 bases, with 17 bases between. CDR3 sequence reads: CASTRREQGTEAFF. The CDR3 DNA follows: TGTGCCAGCACCCGAAGGGAGCAGGGGACTGAAGCTTTCTTT.